A single sample gave rise to the 32 T cell receptor beta chains below, sequenced in a study of graft-versus-host responses after intestinal transplantation. Their target antigens are unknown. Sequencing used immunoSEQ multiplex PCR; TCRdb keeps in-frame clones, though not all of them. The repertoire holds about 98,000 clones, 83% seen once, with about 18% in the top ten. Sample: unstimulated CD8+ T cells sorted from spleen or lymph node cells, taken before intestinal transplant. The origin of the receptors is a human donor who received an intestinal transplant.

The genes are TRBV6-6 and TRBJ2-7; TRBD2 is a possible D gene (5 bases). Germline V gene sequence: CDR1 MNHNY, CDR2 SVGAGI (reference sequence). This CDR3 contains 14 residues. With 4 bases removed from V and 3 bases from J, the gap between germline ends came to 13 bases. CDR3 amino acids: CASSSGGWFYEQYF. The DNA for the CDR3 is TGTGCCAGCAGTTCAGGAGGATGGTTCTACGAGCAGTACTTC.

This clone was picked up one time. Here the CDR3 DNA reads TGTGCCAGCAGTCCATTTTCGGGACGTAACACCGGGGAGCTGTTTTTT. As protein: CASSPFSGRNTGELFF. The chain couples TRBV27 to TRBJ2-2; D tentatively reads TRBD1 or TRBD2 (5 bases each). Trimming left V 5 bases short and J 2 bases short, with 15 bases between. Germline V gene data show CDR1 as MNHEY and CDR2 as SMNVEV (reference sequence). The CDR3 loop spans 16 amino acids.

Details on this clone: This specimen includes other DNA sequences encoding the same CDR3. V and J are TRBV6-5 and TRBJ2-7; 12 positions match TRBD2. The junction had 9 bases not matched to a gene; V was cut back by 11 bases and J by 1 base. The CDR3 length is 15 residues. Germline CDR1 is MNHEY and CDR2 is SVGAGI. The CDR3 here is CASSAGTSGSYEQYF. Here the CDR3 DNA reads TGTGCCTCCTCTGCAGGGACTAGCGGGTCCTACGAGCAGTACTTC.

V gene TRBV5-6 combines with J gene TRBJ2-7, with 12 bases that match TRBD2. Germline V lookup: CDR1 SGHDT, CDR2 YYEEEE. V gave up 4 bases and J gave up 0 bases; unmatched junction bases: 2. The length of the CDR3 is 15 residues. In DNA form, the CDR3 reads TGTGCCAGCAGCAGGGGACTAGCGGGCTCCTACGAGCAGTACTTC. Translating it yields CASSRGLAGSYEQYF.

The chain has TRBV6-5 and TRBJ2-7; perhaps D is TRBD1 or TRBD2 (6 bases each). Germline lookup yields CDR1 MNHEY and CDR2 SVGAGI. Trimming stripped 5 bases from V and 7 bases from J, with 21 bases between. The CDR3 is made up of 15 amino acids. The CDR3 region has the DNA TGTGCCAGCAGTGGGGGGCCCATGCGTGATACGGAGCAGTACTTC. Translated, it gives CASSGGPMRDTEQYF.

The genes are TRBV6-6 and TRBJ1-5, with a possible D match to TRBD1 (5 bases). V shed 5 bases and J shed 0 bases, with 11 bases lying between them. Germline V gene lookup returns CDR1 MNHNY and CDR2 SVGAGI (reference sequence). This CDR3 has 15 residues. CDR3 residues: CASSKTDYSNQPQHF. In DNA, the CDR3 is TGTGCCAGCAGTAAGACAGATTATAGCAATCAGCCCCAGCATTTT.

The sample holds one count of this clone. The chain carries TRBV2 and TRBJ2-3, with TRBD1 matching 9 bases. The V and J ends lost 6 bases and 3 bases, in that order; junction bases with no gene match: 10. Germline CDR1 reads SNHLY; CDR2 reads FYNNEI. The length of the CDR3 is 16 residues. CDR3 sequence reads: CASSTQTGGRTDTQYF. The CDR3 DNA reads TGTGCCAGCAGCACTCAAACAGGGGGCAGGACAGATACGCAGTATTTT.

This chain uses TRBV28 with TRBJ1-1, with 7 bases identical to TRBD1. V shed 6 bases, J shed 3 bases, and the junction held 4 bases outside the gene matches. The CDR3 loop spans 13 amino acids. The germline gives CDR1 MDHEN, CDR2 SYDVKM. The CDR3 nucleotides are TGTGCCAGCAGCACGACAGGGTACACTGAAGCTTTCTTT. Its translation is CASSTTGYTEAFF.

This clone was counted only a few times. The chain links TRBV6-5 to TRBJ2-2, with 7 bases matching TRBD1. Germline loops: CDR1 MNHEY, CDR2 SVGAGI. J lost 2 bases, V lost 6 bases, and 3 bases had no gene match. The CDR3 covers 14 residues. The CDR3 sequence: CASSGTVNTGELFF. CDR3 sequence (DNA): TGTGCCAGCAGCGGGACAGTCAACACCGGGGAGCTGTTTTTT.

This chain uses TRBV30 with TRBJ2-1, with D perhaps matching TRBD2 (6 bases). This CDR3 contains 11 residues. Between the trimmed V and J ends, which lost 2 bases and 10 bases, there was a span of 9 bases. CDR1 GTSNPN and CDR2 SVGIG come from the germline V gene (reference sequence). The CDR3 bases are TGTGCCTGGAGTCTAGCGAACGAGCAGTTCTTC. Its translation: CAWSLANEQFF.

This rearrangement joins TRBV30 to TRBJ2-2, with unresolved D. Germline values: CDR1 GTSNPN, CDR2 SVGIG (reference sequence). This CDR3 has 16 amino acids. The ends were cut back, 1 base at V and 0 bases at J, with 12 bases in the middle. The CDR3 region has the DNA TGTGCCTGGAGTGAAGAGGCCTCCGCGAACACCGGGGAGCTGTTTTTT. Residues: CAWSEEASANTGELFF.

This clone was seen only once. This chain uses TRBV7-4 with TRBJ1-2; 8 positions match TRBD1. The ends lost 5 bases at V and 7 bases at J; junction bases unmatched: 6. CDR3 length equals 13 residues. In germline, CDR1 is SGHVT, CDR2 SQSDAQ. CDR3 nucleotide sequence: TGTGCCAGCAGCACAAACAGGGGGGCTGGCTACACCTTC. Protein: CASSTNRGAGYTF.

The chain employs TRBV28 and TRBJ2-7; 9 bases are shared with TRBD1. V shed 6 bases, J shed 0 bases, and the junction held 3 bases outside the gene matches. Germline V gives CDR1 MDHEN, CDR2 SYDVKM. The CDR3 length is 14 residues. Here the CDR3 DNA reads TGTGCCAGCAGAGCGGGACAGGGCTCCTACGAGCAGTACTTC. Translation gives CASRAGQGSYEQYF.

Of note for this clone: One end of the junction varies from germline; a read error may be responsible. This sequence joins TRBV28 and TRBJ2-7; D may be TRBD2 (7 bases). Per germline, CDR1 MDHEN and CDR2 SYDVKM. This CDR3 has 17 amino acids. The CDR3 loop reads CARSSAPIDGGLGEQYF. CDR3 nucleotide sequence: TGTGCCCGCAGTTCGGCCCCGATAGACGGGGGGCTGGGGGAGCAGTACTTC.

This clone was detected only a few times. The rearrangement links TRBV5-4 to TRBJ2-7; 10 bases agree with TRBD1. The CDR3 spans 14 residues. V was clipped by 3 bases and J by 4 bases; unmatched bases: 4. Germline CDR1 and CDR2: SGHNT and YYREEE (reference sequence). The CDR3 DNA sequence: TGTGCCAGCAGCTCTGGACAGGGGGAGTACGAGCAGTACTTC. Translated: CASSSGQGEYEQYF.

The rearrangement links TRBV6-6 to TRBJ1-6; possible D gene TRBD1, 5 bases. The CDR3 consists of 15 residues. V gave up 7 bases and J gave up 3 bases, with 13 bases separating them. Germline CDR1 and CDR2: MNHNY and SVGAGI (reference sequence). DNA of the CDR3: TGTGCCAGCACCCATGGGGGGGGCTATAATTCACCCCTCCACTTT. Translating gives CASTHGGGYNSPLHF.

In its sample, this clone was seen a few times. The chain employs TRBV6-4 and TRBJ2-1, with 7 bases that match TRBD2. The V gene end was trimmed by 6 bases and the J gene end by 8 bases; junction bases not matched to a gene: 7. Germline loops: CDR1 MRHNA, CDR2 SNTAGT. The CDR3 runs to 13 residues. The DNA for the CDR3 is TGTGCCAGCAGGGACCTCCGGGGGGATGAGCAGTTCTTC. The encoded protein is CASRDLRGDEQFF.

V is TRBV4-1 and J is TRBJ2-3, with D perhaps TRBD2 (5 bases). V was pared by 3 bases and J by 2 bases, with 18 bases between. The CDR3 is 17 residues long. Germline values: CDR1 MGHRA, CDR2 YSYEKL. This CDR3 reads CASSQKTPGRVTDTQYF. CDR3 sequence (DNA): TGCGCCAGCAGCCAGAAGACCCCGGGGAGAGTCACAGATACGCAGTATTTT.

The V call is TRBV10-2, the J call TRBJ2-5; 11 bases are a match to TRBD2. This CDR3 has 16 amino acids. V lost 2 bases and J lost 4; bases outside the gene matches: 6. Looked up from germline, CDR1 is WSHSY and CDR2 is SAAADI. Here the CDR3 reads CASSESTSGSLETQYF. The CDR3 coding sequence is TGCGCCAGCAGTGAGAGCACTAGCGGGAGTCTAGAGACCCAGTACTTC.

This clone was seen only once. The chain recombines TRBV27 with TRBJ2-3; 7 nucleotides match TRBD1. V shed 5 bases, J shed 1 base, and the junction held 9 bases outside the gene matches. From germline, CDR1 is MNHEY and CDR2 SMNVEV (reference sequence). This CDR3 is built from 16 residues. For the CDR3, the DNA is TGTGCCAGCAGTATGAATACGGGACAGCGCACAGATACGCAGTATTTT. It translates to CASSMNTGQRTDTQYF.

V usage is TRBV7-9 and J usage is TRBJ2-4, with TRBD2 identical over 7 bases. This CDR3 has 13 amino acids. Germline V gives CDR1 SEHNR, CDR2 FQNEAQ (reference sequence). The V gene end was trimmed by 3 bases and the J gene end by 7 bases; junction bases not matched to a gene: 3. The CDR3 DNA follows: TGTGCCAGCAGCTTGGGAGGGGAGAACATTCAGTACTTC. Translation: CASSLGGENIQYF.

This clone was seen a single time. The V call is TRBV6-1, the J call TRBJ2-1, with 10 bases matching TRBD1. CDR3 size: 16 residues. Per germline, CDR1 MNHNS and CDR2 SASEGT. V lost 4 bases, J lost 7 bases, and 10 bases stayed unmatched. CDR3 loop: CASSGLGTGVGNEQFF. CDR3 coding DNA: TGTGCCAGCAGTGGGTTAGGGACAGGGGTTGGTAATGAGCAGTTCTTC.

The V call is TRBV4-2, the J call TRBJ2-3; D assignment may be TRBD1 or TRBD2 (6 bases each). The CDR3 contains 15 residues. From germline, CDR1 is LGHNA and CDR2 YNFKEQ. V lost 3 bases and J 2 bases, leaving 12 bases between the germline ends. CDR3 DNA sequence: TGTGCCAGCAGCCAGGGGGGCACCAACACAGATACGCAGTATTTT. Amino acids: CASSQGGTNTDTQYF.

There are a few counts of this clone. The genes are TRBV5-6 and TRBJ2-5; D unresolved. V gave up 0 bases and J gave up 1 base, with 13 bases separating them. Germline V gives CDR1 SGHDT, CDR2 YYEEEE. This CDR3 has 16 amino acids. Written as DNA, the CDR3 is TGTGCCAGCAGCTTGGTCCAGGAACTAACCCAAGAGACCCAGTACTTC. This codes for CASSLVQELTQETQYF.

The chain employs TRBV9 and TRBJ2-2; D might be TRBD1 or TRBD2, each matching 5 bases. The CDR3 is 15 amino acids. Trimming pared 0 bases from V and 7 bases from J, leaving 13 bases between. Per the germline V gene, CDR1 is SGDLS and CDR2 is YYNGEE. The CDR3 coding sequence is TGTGCCAGCAGCGTAGGAAGTGAGGGGAGCGGGGAGCTGTTTTTT. Translating gives CASSVGSEGSGELFF.

The genes are TRBV6-1 and TRBJ2-1, with D uncertain. The length of the CDR3 is 12 residues. Germline CDR1 is MNHNS and CDR2 is SASEGT. The V end lost 2 bases, the J end lost 4 bases, and 3 bases lay between the germline ends. The chain's CDR3 is CASSEWYNEQFF. Written as DNA, the CDR3 is TGTGCCAGCAGTGAATGGTACAATGAGCAGTTCTTC.

The chain links TRBV11-1 to TRBJ2-7; D is ambiguous. From germline, CDR1 is SGHAT and CDR2 FQDESV (reference sequence). Trimming removed 2 bases at V and 0 bases at J, with 5 bases between. The CDR3 has 13 residues. The CDR3 sequence is CASSLYYSYEQYF. In DNA, the CDR3 is TGTGCCAGCAGCTTATACTACTCCTACGAGCAGTACTTC.

The rearrangement uses TRBV6-1 and TRBJ1-6, with D maybe TRBD1 (5 bases). The V end was cut by 1 base, the J end by 6 bases, with 13 bases between. The CDR3 spans 16 residues. Germline loops: CDR1 MNHNS, CDR2 SASEGT. DNA for the CDR3: TGTGCCAGCAGTGAAGGTCCAGGGCCTGTTAATTCACCCCTCCACTTT. Translation gives CASSEGPGPVNSPLHF.

The V gene is TRBV5-1, the J gene TRBJ1-1; 11 nucleotides match TRBD1. From germline, CDR1 is SGHRS and CDR2 YFSETQ. V lost 2 bases, J lost 3 bases, and 3 bases stayed unmatched. This CDR3 is 15 amino acids long. This chain's CDR3 is CASSLGQGADTEAFF. The CDR3, as DNA: TGCGCCAGCAGCTTAGGACAGGGGGCAGACACTGAAGCTTTCTTT.

This clone was seen only a few times. The V gene is TRBV6-5, the J gene TRBJ2-3; D may be TRBD2 (6 bases). V was shortened by 0 bases and J by 6 bases, with 13 bases between the two germline ends. Germline CDR1 MNHEY, CDR2 SVGAGI. This CDR3 has 15 residues. The CDR3 spells CASSYSGSGGDTQYF. In DNA, the CDR3 is TGTGCCAGCAGTTACTCGGGCAGTGGGGGGGATACGCAGTATTTT.

CDR3 sequence reads: CASSLEVGGTYGYTF. In DNA, the CDR3 is TGTGCCAGCAGCTTAGAGGTGGGGGGAACCTATGGCTACACCTTC. The V gene is TRBV7-9, the J gene TRBJ1-2; D perhaps matches TRBD1 (5 bases). The germline V gene has CDR1 SEHNR and CDR2 FQNEAQ (reference sequence). Deletions cut 1 base from V and 4 bases from J, with 13 bases between. The length of the CDR3 is 15 residues.

V is TRBV19 and J is TRBJ2-5; D is undetermined. CDR3 size: 14 residues. The V gene's germline CDR1 is LNHDA and CDR2 SQIVND (reference sequence). V was pared by 2 bases and J by 5 bases, with 12 bases between. CDR3 bases: TGTGCCAGTAGTATAACGTGGGGAATGGAGACCCAGTACTTC. This gives the protein CASSITWGMETQYF.